This TCR beta chain was obtained from a study of shared clonotypes between healthy human individuals (dated by TCRdb to the early 2020s). Regarding the study in general: The cohort comprised a couple of women and a few men aged 18 to 49 years. The study deeply sequenced blood TCR repertoires of about five healthy adults to estimate repertoire size and the extent of clonotype sharing between individuals. Libraries were prepared and TCR repertoires were sequenced by different laboratories using diverse techniques, in order to increase sequencing depth and limit assay-specific biases. Between about 0.94 and 8.9 billion PBMCs per donor were obtained by leukapheresis. For each donor, CD4 naive and CD4 memory were each given three plates, CD8 naive was given two plates, and CD8 memory was given one plate. Study-level results and caveats: Based on pairwise subsampling, the degree of clonotype sharing among donors was expected to be affected by sequencing depth. Larger estimated clonotype richness was generally found for naive subsets than for memory subsets. Sampling was limited to blood, and TCR repertoires in tissue likely differ from TCR repertoires in blood. Even with the large sequencing depth, rarefaction of the sorted-subset datasets indicated that sequencing was incomplete. Sharing across a few donors was observed for about 4.8% of naive CD4, under 4% of naive CD8, 2.3% of memory CD4, and approximately 0.41% of memory CD8 clonotypes. Compared with non-shared clonotypes, clonotypes shared by all four sorted-subset donors had higher generation probabilities. Because the study included a small number of donors, the genetic and exposure-history diversity represented was limited.

With regard to this clone: The specificity of this receptor is unknown. Per-base quality was not reported, and no clone a single base away is much larger than it.

Donors were healthy HIV-negative adults with no recently reported acute infections or vaccinations. All donors were Caucasian adults living in Nashville, Tennessee, USA. CD4+ T cells were enriched by magnetic negative selection; naive cells were then positively selected on CD45RA, and the negative fraction formed the memory subset. Blood was obtained by leukapheresis, after which PBMCs were separated by Ficoll-Histopaque density gradient centrifugation and cryopreserved in liquid nitrogen vapor phase. Analytical flow cytometry was used to check the purity and quantity of each magnetically sorted T cell population. Genomic DNA was isolated from every sorted fraction and measured by UV absorbance on a Nanodrop 2000c. Using the deep immunoSEQ assay, multiplex PCR amplified TCR CDR3 regions from genomic DNA. Genomic DNA extracted from each cell subset was distributed evenly over all wells of several immunoSEQ 96-well plates, and each plate served as one replicate. Each replicate PCR for sorted subsets received 150 to 250 ng genomic DNA, equal to tens of thousands of T cell genomes. Purified libraries were quantified with a Qubit 3.0 fluorometer, sized on a Bioanalyzer 2100, and re-quantified with the KAPA Library Quantification kit. Every immunoSEQ 96-well plate was sequenced on a dedicated single-read 150-cycle Illumina NextSeq 550 flow cell. The source study handled its data this way. Because the immunoSEQ output included only junctional sequences and no quality scores, the filtering could not be the same as the filtering used for full-length reads. Sequences were annotated with PyIR, a Python wrapper for IgBLAST v1.9, using IMGT germline references to assign V/J genes and CDR3. Reads were removed for weak V/J assignments (E-value above 1e-6), missing CDR3, stop codons, out-of-frame junctions, or ambiguous translated residues. V3J clonotypes were defined as sequences sharing an identical inferred V gene, J gene, and CDR3 amino acid sequence. The percentage overlap between two repertoires was calculated by dividing the number of shared unique clonotypes by the size of the smaller repertoire. Three approaches were used to assess repertoire richness: RTK rarefaction, the Chao1 estimator, and Recon v2.1 estimates of unobserved clonotypes. For all TCRbeta clonotypes obtained by the gDNA method from a few donors, generation probabilities were computed with OLGA. The source is immuneACCESS, and TCRdb retained only in-frame sequences with V and J called. Part of the clones is not carried over; for the studies checked, unresolved V genes explain less than half of this, and the remainder is unexplained. Clone size and V and J calls were adopted from that table, with D and trimming inferred from the DNA. Within this sample are roughly 700,000 clones, with approximately 79% of them counted one time only. Jointly, the top ten make up roughly 1.7% of the sample.

Trimming takes 5 bases from V and 4 bases from J, and the germline ends sit 12 bases apart. In the germline V gene, CDR1 corresponds to SGHTA and CDR2 to FQGNSA. From the cysteine through the phenylalanine, the CDR3 covers 15 amino acids. The DNA shown is the 45-base CDR3, in frame from base 1. The sample was memory CD4+ T cells sorted from blood. The cell subset or site label of this sample denotes: CD45RA-negative fraction. The chain couples TRBV7-2 to TRBJ2-6, and TRBD2 may be the D gene, going by 5 matching bases. This receptor was taken from a young woman in good health. The DNA sequence is as follows: TGTGCCAGCAGCCGCGGGTCAGACGGGGCCAACGTCCTGACTTTC. This encodes CASSRGSDGANVLTF.